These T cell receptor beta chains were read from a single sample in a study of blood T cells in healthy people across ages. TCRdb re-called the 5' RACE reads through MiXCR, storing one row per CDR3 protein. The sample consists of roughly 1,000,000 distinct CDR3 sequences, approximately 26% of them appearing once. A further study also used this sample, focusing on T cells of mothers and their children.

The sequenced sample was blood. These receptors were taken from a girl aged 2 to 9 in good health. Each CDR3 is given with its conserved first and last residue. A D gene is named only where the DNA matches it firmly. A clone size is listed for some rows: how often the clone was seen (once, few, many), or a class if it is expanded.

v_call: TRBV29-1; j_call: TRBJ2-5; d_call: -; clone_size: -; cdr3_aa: CSVASNSQGAQYF; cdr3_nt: TGCAGCGTTGCGTCGAACTCCCAAGGGGCCCAGTACTTC
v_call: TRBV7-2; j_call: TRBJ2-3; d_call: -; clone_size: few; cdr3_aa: CASSGIGGAGDTQYF; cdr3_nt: TGTGCCAGCAGCGGTATTGGGGGGGCTGGGGATACGCAGTATTTT
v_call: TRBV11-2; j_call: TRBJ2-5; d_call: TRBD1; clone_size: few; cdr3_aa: CASSLDPSGQWEETQYF; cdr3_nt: TGTGCCAGCAGCTTAGACCCTTCGGGACAGTGGGAAGAGACCCAGTACTTC
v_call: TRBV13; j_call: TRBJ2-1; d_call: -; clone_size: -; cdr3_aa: CASSLGLGGGYNEQFF; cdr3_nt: TGTGCCAGCAGCTTAGGTCTGGGTGGGGGATACAATGAGCAGTTCTTC
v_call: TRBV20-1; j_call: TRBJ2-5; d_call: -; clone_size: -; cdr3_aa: CSARIDSFSSYQETQYF; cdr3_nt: TGCAGTGCTAGAATAGACAGCTTTTCTTCGTACCAAGAGACCCAGTACTTC
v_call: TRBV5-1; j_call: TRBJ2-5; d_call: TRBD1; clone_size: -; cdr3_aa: CASSGTGREEETQYF; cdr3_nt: TGCGCCAGCAGCGGGACAGGCCGAGAAGAAGAGACCCAGTACTTC
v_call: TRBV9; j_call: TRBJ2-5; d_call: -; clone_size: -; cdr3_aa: CASSDRDPPETQYF; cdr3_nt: TGTGCCAGCAGCGACCGGGACCCTCCTGAGACCCAGTACTTC
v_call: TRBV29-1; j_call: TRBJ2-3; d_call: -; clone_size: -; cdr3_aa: CSVEGDPADTQYF; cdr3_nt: TGCAGCGTTGAAGGGGACCCCGCGGATACGCAGTATTTT
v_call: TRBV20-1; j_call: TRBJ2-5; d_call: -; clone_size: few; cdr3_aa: CSASSKFGVGETQYF; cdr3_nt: TGCAGTGCTAGCAGCAAGTTTGGCGTGGGAGAGACCCAGTACTTC
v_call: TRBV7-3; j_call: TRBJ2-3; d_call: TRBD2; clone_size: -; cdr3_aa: CASSWTSGSFDTQYF; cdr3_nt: TGTGCCAGCAGCTGGACTAGCGGGAGTTTCGATACGCAGTATTTT
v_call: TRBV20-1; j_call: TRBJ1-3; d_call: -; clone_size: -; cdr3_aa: CSARSGPGGSGNTIYF; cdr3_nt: TGCAGTGCTAGATCCGGCCCGGGGGGCTCTGGAAACACCATATATTTT
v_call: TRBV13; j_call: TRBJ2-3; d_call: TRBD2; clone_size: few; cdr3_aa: CASSFGSSGGDTQYF; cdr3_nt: TGTGCCAGCAGCTTTGGGAGTAGCGGGGGAGACACGCAGTATTTT
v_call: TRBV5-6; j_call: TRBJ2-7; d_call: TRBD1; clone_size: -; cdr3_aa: CASSLRTGINFYEQYF; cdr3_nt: TGTGCCAGCAGCCTGCGGACAGGAATAAATTTCTACGAGCAGTACTTC
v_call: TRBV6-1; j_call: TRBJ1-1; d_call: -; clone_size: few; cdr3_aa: CASRRGGGTEAFF; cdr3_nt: TGTGCCAGCAGGAGGGGGGGCGGCACTGAAGCTTTCTTT
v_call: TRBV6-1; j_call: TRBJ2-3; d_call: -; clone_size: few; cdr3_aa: CASIADNTDTQYF; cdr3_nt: TGTGCCAGCATCGCGGACAACACAGATACGCAGTATTTT
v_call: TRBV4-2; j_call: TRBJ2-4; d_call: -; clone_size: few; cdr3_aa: CASSQVAEGYGGDIQYF; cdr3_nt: TGTGCCAGCAGCCAAGTTGCGGAGGGCTACGGAGGGGACATTCAGTACTTC
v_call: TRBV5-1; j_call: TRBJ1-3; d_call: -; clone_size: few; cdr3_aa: CASSFEMPGNTIYF; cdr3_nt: TGCGCCAGCAGCTTTGAGATGCCGGGAAACACCATATATTTT
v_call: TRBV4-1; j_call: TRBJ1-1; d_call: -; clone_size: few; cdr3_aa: CASSQWGDTEAFF; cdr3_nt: TGCGCCAGCAGCCAATGGGGGGACACTGAAGCTTTCTTT
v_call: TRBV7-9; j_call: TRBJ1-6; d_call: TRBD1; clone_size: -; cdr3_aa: CASGRQGTTTLHF; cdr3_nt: TGTGCCAGCGGCAGACAGGGAACCACCACCCTCCACTTT
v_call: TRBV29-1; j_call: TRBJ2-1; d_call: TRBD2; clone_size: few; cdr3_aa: CSVDAASGRRDEQFF; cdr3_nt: TGCAGCGTTGATGCGGCTAGCGGGAGGAGAGATGAGCAGTTCTTC
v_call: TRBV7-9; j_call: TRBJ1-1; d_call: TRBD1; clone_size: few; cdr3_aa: CASGHRTGVEVFF; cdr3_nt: TGTGCCAGCGGACACCGGACAGGGGTAGAAGTTTTCTTT
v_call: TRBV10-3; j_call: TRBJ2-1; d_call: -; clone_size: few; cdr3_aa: CAISTLGRVNEQFF; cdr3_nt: TGTGCCATCAGTACCCTGGGCAGGGTTAATGAGCAGTTCTTC
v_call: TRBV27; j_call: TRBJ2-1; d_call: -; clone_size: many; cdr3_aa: CASSLGWDEQFF; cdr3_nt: TGTGCCAGCAGTTTGGGATGGGATGAGCAGTTCTTC
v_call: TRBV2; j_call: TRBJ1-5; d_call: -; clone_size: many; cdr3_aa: CASSHGVGQPQHF; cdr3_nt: TGTGCCAGCAGTCATGGGGTTGGGCAGCCCCAGCATTTT
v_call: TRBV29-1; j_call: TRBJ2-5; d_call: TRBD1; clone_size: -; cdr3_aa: CSVVFTRTGEYQETQYF; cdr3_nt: TGCAGCGTTGTCTTTACCCGGACAGGGGAGTACCAAGAGACCCAGTACTTC
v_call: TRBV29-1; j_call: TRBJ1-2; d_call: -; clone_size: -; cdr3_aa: CSVADIPAYGYTF; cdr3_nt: TGCAGCGTGGCCGACATTCCCGCCTATGGCTACACCTTC